The clone carrying this T cell receptor (beta chain) appeared once. The CDR3 covers 17 residues. Looked up from germline, CDR1 is DFQATT and CDR2 is SNEGSKA (reference sequence). V shed 3 bases and J 4 bases; nucleotides not matched to a gene: 16. This sample stems from a study of blood T cell repertoires in COVID-19. For the study at large: Sources were T cells, B-cell-depleted T cells, or PBMCs; the material itself was cDNA or gDNA.

In the original workflow: Estimation of nucleated cell counts relied on the amplification of reference gene primers. Assay: immunoSEQ multiplex PCR; the TCRdb copy retains only in-frame clones and omits some. V, J and clone size derive from that table, while D and trimming were established from the DNA sequence. Here the sample spans 200,000 to 250,000 clones, about nine tenths being singletons. Seattle patient enrollment occurred during active infection, with longitudinal follow-up thereafter. The rearrangement links TRBV20-1 to TRBJ1-2, with 8 bases that match TRBD1. This TCR was sampled from a man between 25 and 39 years old with COVID-19, enrolled during active disease. Sequenced material: peripheral blood. The CDR3 loop reads CSASVAGTGLGVYGYTF. In DNA form, the CDR3 reads TGCAGTGCTAGTGTTGCCGGGACAGGACTGGGGGTCTATGGCTACACCTTC.